This T cell receptor (beta chain) was documented in a study of shared clonotypes between healthy human individuals. Study in general: Each donor's CD8 memory used one plate, CD8 naive two, each CD4 subset three. Study-level results: It was the non-shared clonotypes that had lower generation probabilities than clonotypes shared by all four donors.

Comment on this clone: Its specificity is not known.

The assay was immunoSEQ multiplex PCR, and TCRdb's table has in-frame clones only and misses some. There are under 2,500,000 clones in the sample; 90% to 96% occur only once, and about 0.13% lies in the top ten. Donors, healthy HIV-negative adults, lacked recent acute infections or vaccinations. Sequencing was performed on naive CD4+ T cells sorted from blood. Subset: CD45RA+ positively selected. The clonotype comes from a man younger than 35 in good health.

The CDR3 reads CAISESRGVNEKLFF. In DNA form, the CDR3 reads TGTGCCATCAGTGAGTCTCGGGGGGTTAATGAAAAACTGTTTTTT. This chain connects TRBV10-3 to TRBJ1-4; TRBD1 is a possible D gene (5 bases). Trimming took off 0 bases at V and 4 bases at J, with 9 bases between the two ends. The CDR3 is 15 residues long. Germline CDR1 and CDR2: ENHRY and SYGVKD.